This TCR beta chain was obtained from a study of regulatory T cells in long-lasting Graves disease. This sample's time point: newly diagnosed GD, antithyroid drugs for less than 3 months. The TCR library was made from RNA extracted from PBMCs. According to the study, TCR beta libraries were built with iRepertoire HTBI primers and CDR3-region Arm-PCR. One entry per CDR3 protein, called by TCRdb with MiXCR from the multiplex PCR reads. The sample lists a few hundred thousand distinct CDR3 sequences, roughly 17% occurring once. Findings of the study overall: Preferential use of TRBV28, TRBJ1-2 and TRBJ2-5 was seen in persistent disease. Having few samples may have compromised the accuracy.

Germline values: CDR1 DFQATT, CDR2 SNEGSKA (reference sequence). CDR3 size: 16 residues. Trimming pared 3 bases from V and 0 bases from J, leaving 15 bases between. In this sample, this clonotype turned up many times. Antigen unknown. These data also formed part of another study, on T cells in Graves' hyperthyroidism and ophthalmopathy. That study reports: Most thyroid-expanded clonotypes above 0.001 were also found in blood.

This TCR was sampled from a middle-aged man with Graves disease. The input for sequencing was peripheral blood mononuclear cells (PBMCs), taken at new diagnosis, from a patient treated with antithyroid drugs. This sequence joins TRBV20-1 and TRBJ1-3; a weak D match, TRBD1 (6 bases). The CDR3 region has the DNA TGCAGTGCTAGTGTAAGGACAGCGAGCTCTGGAAACACCATATATTTT. It specifies CSASVRTASSGNTIYF.